The source of this T cell receptor beta chain is a study of shared clonotypes between healthy human individuals. Study observations and caveats: The naive CD4 repertoires of a handful of donors were compared, and around 5% of clonotypes were shared.

Concerning this clone: The antigen remains undetermined.

The assay was run at deep level. Some clones are missing from TCRdb's copy, which holds only in-frame ones; the method was immunoSEQ multiplex PCR. This sample has 2.3 million or so clones; approximately 95% occur once, and the top ten carry about 0.41%. Trimming shortened V by 1 base and J by 9 bases, and 10 bases separated the two germline ends. CDR1 SGHTA and CDR2 FQGNSA come from the germline V gene. CDR3 length: 13 amino acids. The sequenced sample was naive CD4+ T cells from PBMCs. Indicated subset: CD45RA+ positively selected. The chain carries TRBV7-2 and TRBJ2-1, with D perhaps given as TRBD1 or TRBD2 (6 bases each). The TCR sequence derives from a man aged 18 to 30 in good health. Some clones in this sample may be carry-over from other donors' samples. The CDR3 sequence is CASSLDGGREQFF. The CDR3, as DNA: TGTGCCAGCAGCTTAGATGGGGGGCGTGAGCAGTTCTTC.